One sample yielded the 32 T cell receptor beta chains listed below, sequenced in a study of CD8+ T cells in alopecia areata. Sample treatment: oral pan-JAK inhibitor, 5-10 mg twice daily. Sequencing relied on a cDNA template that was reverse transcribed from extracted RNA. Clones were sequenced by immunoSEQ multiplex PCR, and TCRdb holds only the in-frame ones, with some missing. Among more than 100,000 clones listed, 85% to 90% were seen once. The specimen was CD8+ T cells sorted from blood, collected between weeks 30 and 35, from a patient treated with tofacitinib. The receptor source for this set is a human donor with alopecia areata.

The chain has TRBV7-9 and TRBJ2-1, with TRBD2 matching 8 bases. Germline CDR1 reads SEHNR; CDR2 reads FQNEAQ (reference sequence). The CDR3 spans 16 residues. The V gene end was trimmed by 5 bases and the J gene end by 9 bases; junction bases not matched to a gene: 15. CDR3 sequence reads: CASSHSGARPPIEQFF. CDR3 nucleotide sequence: TGTGCCAGCAGCCATAGCGGGGCTCGCCCTCCTATTGAGCAGTTCTTC.

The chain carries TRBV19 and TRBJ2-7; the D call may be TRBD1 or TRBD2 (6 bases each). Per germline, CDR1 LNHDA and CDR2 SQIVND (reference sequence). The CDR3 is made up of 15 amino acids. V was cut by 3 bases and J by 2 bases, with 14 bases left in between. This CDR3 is CASSISQGRTYEQYF. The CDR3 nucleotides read TGTGCCAGTAGTATCAGCCAGGGGAGGACCTACGAGCAGTACTTC.

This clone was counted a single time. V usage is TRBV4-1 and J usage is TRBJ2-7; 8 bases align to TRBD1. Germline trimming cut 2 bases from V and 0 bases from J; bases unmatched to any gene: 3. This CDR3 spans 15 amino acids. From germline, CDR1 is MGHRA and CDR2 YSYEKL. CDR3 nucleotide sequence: TGCGCCAGCAGCCAATCTACAGGGGGCTCCTACGAGCAGTACTTC. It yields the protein CASSQSTGGSYEQYF.

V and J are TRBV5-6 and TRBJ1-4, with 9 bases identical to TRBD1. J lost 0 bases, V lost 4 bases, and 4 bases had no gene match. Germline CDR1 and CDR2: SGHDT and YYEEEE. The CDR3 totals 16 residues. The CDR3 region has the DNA TGTGCCAGCAGCCCGGGACAGGGTCCAACTAATGAAAAACTGTTTTTT. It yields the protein CASSPGQGPTNEKLFF.

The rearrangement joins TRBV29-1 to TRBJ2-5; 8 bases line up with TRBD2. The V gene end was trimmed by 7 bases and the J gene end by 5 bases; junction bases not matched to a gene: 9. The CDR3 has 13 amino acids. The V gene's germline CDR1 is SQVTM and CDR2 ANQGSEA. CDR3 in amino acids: CSAEAGGIETQYF. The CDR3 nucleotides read TGCAGCGCCGAGGCGGGGGGAATCGAGACCCAGTACTTC.

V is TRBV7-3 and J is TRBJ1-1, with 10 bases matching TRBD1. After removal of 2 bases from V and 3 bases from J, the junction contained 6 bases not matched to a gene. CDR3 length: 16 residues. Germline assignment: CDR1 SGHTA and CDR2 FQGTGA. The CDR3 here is CASSLGSGTGDTEAFF. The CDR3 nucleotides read TGTGCCAGCAGCTTAGGGTCCGGGACAGGGGACACTGAAGCTTTCTTT.

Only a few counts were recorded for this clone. The CDR3 DNA sequence: TGCAGCGTCCTAGACAGGGGCCCTTTGGGCAATCAGCCCCAGCATTTT. It is translated as CSVLDRGPLGNQPQHF. The V and J genes are TRBV29-1 and TRBJ1-5; 8 bases map to TRBD1. With 6 bases clipped from V and 2 bases from J, the junction kept 12 bases outside the gene matches. Germline assignment: CDR1 SQVTM and CDR2 ANQGSEA. The CDR3 loop spans 16 amino acids. The complete variable domain, with remaining parts taken from reference TRBV29-1 and TRBJ1-5, reads SAVISQKPSRDICQRGTSLTIQCQVDSQVTMMFWYRQQPGQSLTLIATANQGSEATYESGFVIDKFPISRPNLTFSTLTVSNMSPEDSSIYLCSVLDRGPLGNQPQHFGDGTRLSIL.

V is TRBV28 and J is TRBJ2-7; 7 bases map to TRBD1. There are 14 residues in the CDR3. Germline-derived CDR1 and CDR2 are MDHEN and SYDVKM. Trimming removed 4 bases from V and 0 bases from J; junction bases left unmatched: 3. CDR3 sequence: CASSYRGISYEQYF. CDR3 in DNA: TGTGCCAGCAGTTACAGGGGAATCTCCTACGAGCAGTACTTC.

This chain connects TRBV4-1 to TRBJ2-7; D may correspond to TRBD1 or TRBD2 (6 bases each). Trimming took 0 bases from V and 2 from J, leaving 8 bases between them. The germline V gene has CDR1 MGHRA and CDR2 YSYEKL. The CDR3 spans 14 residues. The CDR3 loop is CASSQEGGPYEQYF. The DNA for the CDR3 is TGCGCCAGCAGCCAAGAGGGGGGCCCCTACGAGCAGTACTTC.

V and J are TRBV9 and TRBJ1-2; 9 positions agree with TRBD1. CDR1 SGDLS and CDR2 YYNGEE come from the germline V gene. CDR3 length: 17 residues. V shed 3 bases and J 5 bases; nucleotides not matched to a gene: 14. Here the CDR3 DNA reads TGTGCCAGCAGCGGAACCGACACAGGGGGCGCCGGGTATGGCTACACCTTC. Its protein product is CASSGTDTGGAGYGYTF.

The CDR3 loop reads CASSPAGDRGRESGYTF. The DNA of the CDR3 is TGTGCCAGCAGCCCGGCGGGGGACAGGGGGCGCGAGAGTGGCTACACCTTC. This sequence joins TRBV7-8 and TRBJ1-2; 12 bases are a match to TRBD1. V was pared by 5 bases and J by 7 bases, with 14 bases of the junction left unmatched. This CDR3 region has 17 residues. Germline CDR1 and CDR2: SGHVS and FQNEAQ.

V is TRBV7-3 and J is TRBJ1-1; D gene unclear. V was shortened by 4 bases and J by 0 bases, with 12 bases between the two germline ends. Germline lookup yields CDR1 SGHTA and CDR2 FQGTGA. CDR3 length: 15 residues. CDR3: CASSSRGPVNTEAFF. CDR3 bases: TGTGCCAGCAGCTCCCGCGGGCCCGTGAACACTGAAGCTTTCTTT.

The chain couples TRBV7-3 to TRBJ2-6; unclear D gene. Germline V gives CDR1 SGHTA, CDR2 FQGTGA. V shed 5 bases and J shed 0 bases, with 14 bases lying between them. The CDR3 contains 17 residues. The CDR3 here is CASSPEPASSGANVLTF. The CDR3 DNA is TGTGCCAGCAGCCCCGAACCAGCGAGCTCTGGGGCCAACGTCCTGACTTTC. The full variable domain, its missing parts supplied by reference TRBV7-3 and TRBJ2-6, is GAGVSQTPSNKVTEKGKYVELRCDPISGHTALYWYRQSLGQGPEFLIYFQGTGAADDSGLPNDRFFAVRPEGSVSTLKIQRTERGDSAVYLCASSPEPASSGANVLTFGAGSRLTVL.

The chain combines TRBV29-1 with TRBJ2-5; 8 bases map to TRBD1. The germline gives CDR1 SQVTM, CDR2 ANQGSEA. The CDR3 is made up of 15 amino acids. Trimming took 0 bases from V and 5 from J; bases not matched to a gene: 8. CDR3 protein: CSVEDGQGAQETQYF. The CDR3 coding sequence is TGCAGCGTTGAAGATGGCCAGGGGGCACAGGAGACCCAGTACTTC.

CDR3: CASSLGLPRDRTDTQYF. For the CDR3, the DNA is TGTGCCAGCAGCTTAGGCCTTCCCCGGGACCGCACAGATACGCAGTATTTT. The chain couples TRBV7-6 to TRBJ2-3, with D possibly being TRBD1 or TRBD2 (5 bases each). The V gene lost 1 base and the J gene lost 1 base, with 15 bases spanning the gap. Germline lookup yields CDR1 SGHVS and CDR2 FNYEAQ. The CDR3 is made up of 17 amino acids.

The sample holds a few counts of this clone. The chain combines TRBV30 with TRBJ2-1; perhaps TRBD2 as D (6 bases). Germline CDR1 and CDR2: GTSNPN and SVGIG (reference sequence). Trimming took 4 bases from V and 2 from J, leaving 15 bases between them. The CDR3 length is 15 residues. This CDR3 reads CAWIPLADTYNEQFF. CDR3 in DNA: TGTGCCTGGATCCCACTAGCCGATACCTACAATGAGCAGTTCTTC.

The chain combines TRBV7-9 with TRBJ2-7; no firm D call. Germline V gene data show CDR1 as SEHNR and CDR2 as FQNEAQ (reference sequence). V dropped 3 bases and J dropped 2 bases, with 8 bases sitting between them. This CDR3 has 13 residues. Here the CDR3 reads CASSLSQTYEQYF. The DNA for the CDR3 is TGTGCCAGCAGCTTGAGTCAGACCTACGAGCAGTACTTC.

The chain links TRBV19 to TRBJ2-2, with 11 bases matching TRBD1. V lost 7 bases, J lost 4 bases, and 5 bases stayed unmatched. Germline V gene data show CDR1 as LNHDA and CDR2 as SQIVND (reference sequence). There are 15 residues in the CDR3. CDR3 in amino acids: CASTYGTGGTGELFF. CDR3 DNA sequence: TGTGCCAGTACCTATGGGACAGGGGGCACCGGGGAGCTGTTTTTT.

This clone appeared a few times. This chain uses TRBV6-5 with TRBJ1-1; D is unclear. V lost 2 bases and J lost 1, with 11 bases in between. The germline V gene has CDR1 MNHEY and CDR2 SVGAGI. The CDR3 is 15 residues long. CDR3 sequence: CASSYGNRGNTEAFF. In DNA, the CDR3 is TGTGCCAGCAGTTACGGGAACCGAGGGAACACTGAAGCTTTCTTT.

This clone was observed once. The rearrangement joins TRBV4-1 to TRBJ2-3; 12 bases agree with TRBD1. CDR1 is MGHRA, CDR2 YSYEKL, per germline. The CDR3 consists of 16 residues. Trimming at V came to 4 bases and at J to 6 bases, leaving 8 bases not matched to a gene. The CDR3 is CASSPLGQGAADTQYF. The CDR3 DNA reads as TGCGCCAGCAGCCCCCTGGGACAGGGGGCTGCGGATACGCAGTATTTT.

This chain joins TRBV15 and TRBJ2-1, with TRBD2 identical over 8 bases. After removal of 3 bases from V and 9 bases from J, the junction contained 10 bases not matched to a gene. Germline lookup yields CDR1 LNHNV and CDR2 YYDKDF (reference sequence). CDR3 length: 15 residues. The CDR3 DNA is TGTGCCACCAGCAGTTACCGGGGGGGCCAAGTTGAGCAGTTCTTC. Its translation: CATSSYRGGQVEQFF.

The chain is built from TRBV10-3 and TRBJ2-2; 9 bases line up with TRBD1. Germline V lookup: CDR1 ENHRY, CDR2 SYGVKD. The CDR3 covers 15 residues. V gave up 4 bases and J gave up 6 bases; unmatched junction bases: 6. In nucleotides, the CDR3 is TGTGCCATCAGTGGCCCGGGACAGGGCCCCGGGGAGCTGTTTTTT. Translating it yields CAISGPGQGPGELFF.

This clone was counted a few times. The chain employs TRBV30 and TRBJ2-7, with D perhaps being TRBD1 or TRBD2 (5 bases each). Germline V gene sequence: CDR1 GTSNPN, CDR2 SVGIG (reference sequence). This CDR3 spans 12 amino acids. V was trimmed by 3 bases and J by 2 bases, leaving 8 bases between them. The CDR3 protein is CAWSEGPYEQYF. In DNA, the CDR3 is TGTGCCTGGAGCGAGGGACCCTACGAGCAGTACTTC. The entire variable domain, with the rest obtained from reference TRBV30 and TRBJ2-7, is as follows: SQTIHQWPATLVQPVGSPLSLECTVEGTSNPNLYWYRQAAGRGLQLLFYSVGIGQISSEVPQNLSASRPQDRQFILSSKKLLLSDSGFYLCAWSEGPYEQYFGPGTRLTVT.

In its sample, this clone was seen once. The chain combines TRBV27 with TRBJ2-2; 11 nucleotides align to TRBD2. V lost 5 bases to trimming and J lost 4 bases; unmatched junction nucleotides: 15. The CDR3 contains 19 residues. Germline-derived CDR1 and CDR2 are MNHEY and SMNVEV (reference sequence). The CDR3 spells CASSVGTSGRAGTTGELFF. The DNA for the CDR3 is TGTGCCAGCAGTGTAGGGACTAGCGGACGGGCAGGGACCACCGGGGAGCTGTTTTTT.

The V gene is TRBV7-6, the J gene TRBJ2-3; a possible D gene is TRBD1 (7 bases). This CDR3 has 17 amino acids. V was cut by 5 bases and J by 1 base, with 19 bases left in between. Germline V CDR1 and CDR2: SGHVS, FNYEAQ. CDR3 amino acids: CASSPSGGLGGTDTQYF. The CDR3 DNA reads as TGTGCCAGCAGCCCCTCAGGGGGACTGGGGGGCACAGATACGCAGTATTTT.

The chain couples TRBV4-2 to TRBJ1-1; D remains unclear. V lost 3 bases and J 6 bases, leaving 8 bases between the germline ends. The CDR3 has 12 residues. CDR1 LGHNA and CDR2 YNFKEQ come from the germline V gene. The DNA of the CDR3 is TGTGCCAGCAGCCACGGTTTTTCTGAAGCTTTCTTT. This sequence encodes CASSHGFSEAFF.

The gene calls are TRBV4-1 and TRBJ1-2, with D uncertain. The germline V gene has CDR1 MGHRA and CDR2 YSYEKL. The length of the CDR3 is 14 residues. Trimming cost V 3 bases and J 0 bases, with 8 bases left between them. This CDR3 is CASSQGIPNYGYTF. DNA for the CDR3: TGCGCCAGCAGCCAGGGGATCCCTAACTATGGCTACACCTTC.

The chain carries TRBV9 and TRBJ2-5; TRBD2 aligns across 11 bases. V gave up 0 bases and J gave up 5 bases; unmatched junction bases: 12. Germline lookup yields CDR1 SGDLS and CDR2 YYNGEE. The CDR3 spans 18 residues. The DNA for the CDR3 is TGTGCCAGCAGCGTAGGAGCTAGCGGGAGGTTGGGAAGTGAGACCCAGTACTTC. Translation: CASSVGASGRLGSETQYF.

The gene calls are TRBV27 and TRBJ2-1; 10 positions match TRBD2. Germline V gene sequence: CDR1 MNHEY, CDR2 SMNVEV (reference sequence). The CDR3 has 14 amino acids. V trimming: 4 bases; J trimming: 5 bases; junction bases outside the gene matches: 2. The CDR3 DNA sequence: TGTGCCAGCAGTTACCTAGCGGGGGACAATGAGCAGTTCTTC. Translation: CASSYLAGDNEQFF.

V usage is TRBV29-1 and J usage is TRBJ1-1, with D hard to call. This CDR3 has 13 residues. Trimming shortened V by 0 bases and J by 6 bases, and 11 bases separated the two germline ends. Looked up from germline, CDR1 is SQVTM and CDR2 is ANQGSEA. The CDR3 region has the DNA TGCAGCGTTGAAGATCTGGTCGGCCCTGAAGCTTTCTTT. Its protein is CSVEDLVGPEAFF.

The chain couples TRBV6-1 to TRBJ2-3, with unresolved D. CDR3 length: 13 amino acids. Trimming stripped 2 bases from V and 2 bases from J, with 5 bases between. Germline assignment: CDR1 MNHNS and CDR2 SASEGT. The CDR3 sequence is CASSEPNTDTQYF. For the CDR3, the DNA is TGTGCCAGCAGTGAACCAAACACAGATACGCAGTATTTT.

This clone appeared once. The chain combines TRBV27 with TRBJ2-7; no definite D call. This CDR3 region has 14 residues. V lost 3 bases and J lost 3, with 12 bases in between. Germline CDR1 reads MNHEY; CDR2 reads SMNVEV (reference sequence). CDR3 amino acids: CASSLGSKSYEQYF. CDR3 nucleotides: TGTGCCAGCAGTTTGGGCAGCAAGAGCTACGAGCAGTACTTC.